In this sample, the clone carrying this T cell receptor beta chain turned up a few times. As yet, its antigen is unknown. This record belongs to a study of T cells in Graves' hyperthyroidism and ophthalmopathy. RNA transcripts yielded amplified TCR beta CDR3 regions. TCR CDR3 underwent first-round RT-PCR with the HTBI primer set. Via MiXCR, TCRdb re-called the multiplex PCR reads, giving one row per CDR3 protein. The sample shows around 23,000 distinct CDR3 sequences, approximately 49% of them seen only once. Overall study results and limits: The majority of expanded thyroid clonotypes above 0.001 also appeared in blood.

Per the germline V gene, CDR1 is LNHNV and CDR2 is YYDKDF (reference sequence). The CDR3 covers 15 residues. Trimming pared 0 bases from V and 5 bases from J, leaving 13 bases between. The clonotype comes from a woman in her forties with Graves' hyperthyroidism that later progressed to Graves' ophthalmopathy. Sequenced material: blood. The chain combines TRBV15 with TRBJ2-5; no clear D gene. CDR3 nucleotide sequence: TGTGCCACCAGCAGAGATAGGGCTAGTCAGGAGACCCAGTACTTC. This gives the protein CATSRDRASQETQYF.